What follows are 29 T cell receptor beta chains derived from one specimen sequenced in a study of CD8+CD57+ T cells in acquired aplastic anemia (dated by TCRdb to the late 2010s). Flow cytometry had shown CD8+CD57+ cell expansion in the patients selected for sequencing. The instrument given in TCRdb is Illumina HiSeq 2000. TCR beta VDJ combination and CDR3 sequence profiling used genomic DNA as the template. TCRdb reprocessing: public reads trimmed at Q25 with fastp, clones called with MiXCR, in-frame beta chains kept. One record per CDR3 amino acid sequence lists the most common genes and DNA. Here the sample has 150,000 to 180,000 distinct CDR3 sequences; roughly 54% occur a single time. Of the sample, roughly 12% is held by the ten largest clones. The sequencing sample was made of sorted CD4+, CD8+, or CD8+CD57+ T cells (not recorded which) from PBMCs. The source of these receptors is a human donor with aplastic anemia.

This clonotype occurred many times. This chain links TRBV27 with TRBJ2-1; possibly TRBD1 for D (6 bases). In germline, CDR1 is MNHEY, CDR2 SMNVEV (reference sequence). The CDR3 is 14 amino acids. Trimming left V 2 bases short and J 5 bases short, with 10 bases between. The CDR3 DNA reads TGTGCCAGCAGTTTAGTGGGGGCACACAATGAGCAGTTCTTC. It is translated as CASSLVGAHNEQFF.

The chain has TRBV5-6 and TRBJ2-1, with TRBD1 matching 12 bases. This CDR3 is built from 16 residues. Germline CDR1 reads SGHDT; CDR2 reads YYEEEE. V gave up 2 bases and J gave up 8 bases; unmatched junction bases: 8. The CDR3 region has the DNA TGTGCCAGCAGCTTTAATCCGGGACAGGGGGCCGATGAGCAGTTCTTC. It codes for CASSFNPGQGADEQFF.

This clonotype has a count of ten or more. The CDR3 nucleotides read TGTGCCAGCAGCTTGGCGGGACAGGGCTCTGAAGCTTTCTTT. Residues: CASSLAGQGSEAFF. The gene calls are TRBV5-6 and TRBJ1-1, with 9 bases that match TRBD1. Per the germline V gene, CDR1 is SGHDT and CDR2 is YYEEEE. The ends lost 0 bases at V and 6 bases at J; junction bases unmatched: 3. The CDR3 totals 14 residues.

As regards this clonotype: Being one base from a much bigger clone, this may be a read error. This chain uses TRBV6-1 with TRBJ2-1; a possible D gene is TRBD2 (6 bases). This CDR3 comprises 16 residues. The V gene lost 8 bases and the J gene lost 3 bases, with 20 bases spanning the gap. The germline V gene encodes CDR1 MNHNS and CDR2 SASEGT. CDR3 coding DNA: TGTGCCAGCGGCCAGGGATCGGGGGTACACTACAATGAGCAGTTCTTC. Protein product: CASGQGSGVHYNEQFF.

Here the CDR3 reads CASSDGESTDTQYF. The CDR3 DNA follows: TGCGCCAGCAGTGACGGGGAATCCACAGATACGCAGTATTTT. This chain uses TRBV10-1 with TRBJ2-3, with D perhaps matching TRBD2 (5 bases). Germline values: CDR1 WNHNN, CDR2 SYGVQD (reference sequence). V was cut by 3 bases and J by 2 bases, with 9 bases left in between. CDR3 size: 14 residues.

This clonotype was detected ten times or more. This chain links TRBV7-9 with TRBJ2-7; 8 bases agree with TRBD2. The CDR3 loop spans 14 amino acids. Looked up from germline, CDR1 is SEHNR and CDR2 is FQNEAQ (reference sequence). Unmatched junction bases numbered 5, after V lost 5 bases and J lost 2 bases. The DNA for the CDR3 is TGTGCCAGCAGCCCTCCGGGGGGGCCCTACGAGCAGTACTTC. Translated, it gives CASSPPGGPYEQYF.

The chain joins TRBV12-3 or TRBV12-4 to TRBJ1-3; the D gene is possibly TRBD1 (5 bases). This CDR3 spans 14 amino acids. Trimming took 3 bases from V and 4 from J, leaving 10 bases between them. This chain's CDR3 is CASSFAGRGNTIYF. The CDR3 region has the DNA TGTGCCAGCAGTTTCGCGGGGCGAGGAAACACCATATATTTT.

This clonotype was picked up a small number of times. This chain connects TRBV10-3 to TRBJ2-7; D is undetermined. Germline assignment: CDR1 ENHRY and CDR2 SYGVKD. The V end was cut by 4 bases, the J end by 1 base, with 8 bases between. The CDR3 is 13 residues long. The CDR3 DNA sequence: TGTGCCATCAGTGGGACGGATTCCTACGAGCAGTACTTC. Translated: CAISGTDSYEQYF.

This clonotype was counted many times. This rearrangement joins TRBV4-2 to TRBJ2-3; 9 positions match TRBD2. The germline gives CDR1 LGHNA, CDR2 YNFKEQ. J was trimmed by 1 base and V by 0 bases; bases with no gene match: 2. The CDR3 is made up of 16 amino acids. The CDR3 bases are TGTGCCAGCAGCCAAGATTGGACTAGCGGCACAGATACGCAGTATTTT. Its protein is CASSQDWTSGTDTQYF.

This clonotype occurred a few times. The V and J genes are TRBV29-1 and TRBJ2-5, with 9 positions matching TRBD1. CDR1 is SQVTM, CDR2 ANQGSEA, per germline. This CDR3 has 14 residues. V lost 6 bases and J lost 0; bases outside the gene matches: 5. CDR3 loop: CSVDNRGHQETQYF. The CDR3 nucleotides read TGCAGCGTCGACAACAGGGGGCACCAAGAGACCCAGTACTTC.

At least ten counts were recorded for this clonotype. J is TRBJ2-7 and V is TRBV5-4, with D possibly being TRBD1 or TRBD2 (6 bases each). The germline gives CDR1 SGHNT, CDR2 YYREEE (reference sequence). CDR3 size: 14 residues. V lost 4 bases, J lost 2 bases, and 13 bases lay in between. Written as DNA, the CDR3 is TGTGCCAGCAGCCCTGCTAGGGGGGCCTACGAGCAGTACTTC. Protein product: CASSPARGAYEQYF.

The CDR3 region is CATSESAYGYTF. The CDR3 DNA sequence: TGTGCCACCAGTGAAAGTGCTTATGGCTACACCTTC. The V call is TRBV24-1, the J call TRBJ1-2, with D unclear. The CDR3 totals 12 residues. Germline V gene sequence: CDR1 KGHDR, CDR2 SFDVKD. Deletions cut 4 bases from V and 5 bases from J, with 7 bases between.

The sample holds many counts of this clonotype. The rearrangement links TRBV10-3 to TRBJ2-7, with TRBD2 matching over 12 bases. With 6 bases clipped from V and 5 bases from J, the junction kept 8 bases outside the gene matches. In germline, CDR1 is ENHRY, CDR2 SYGVKD. This CDR3 comprises 15 residues. CDR3 in DNA: TGTGCCATCAGAGTCCTAGCGGGGGGGTTGAACGAGCAGTACTTC. Translation: CAIRVLAGGLNEQYF.

In this sample, this clonotype turned up many times. This chain connects TRBV7-6 to TRBJ2-2, with 7 bases fitting TRBD1. The CDR3 is 15 residues long. Trimming at V came to 7 bases and at J to 2 bases, leaving 7 bases not matched to a gene. CDR1 and CDR2 (germline): SGHVS, FNYEAQ. The CDR3 loop is CASTPGTVNTGELFF. DNA for the CDR3: TGTGCCAGCACCCCCGGGACAGTCAACACCGGGGAGCTGTTTTTT.

DNA of the CDR3: TGTGCCAGCAGCTTGGGAGGGTACACTGACGTTTTCTTT. This encodes CASSLGGYTDVFF. The rearrangement joins TRBV5-6 to TRBJ1-1; D is undetermined. With 0 bases removed from V and 13 bases from J, the gap between germline ends came to 16 bases. The length of the CDR3 is 13 residues. CDR1 and CDR2 from the germline V gene are SGHDT and YYEEEE.

This clonotype was detected many times. The chain uses TRBV7-6 and TRBJ2-7; D is uncertain. Looked up from germline, CDR1 is SGHVS and CDR2 is FNYEAQ. This CDR3 region has 14 residues. Trimming left V 5 bases short and J 0 bases short, with 11 bases between. CDR3 nucleotide sequence: TGTGCCAGCAGCAAACGAGAGAGCTCCTACGAGCAGTACTTC. This translates into CASSKRESSYEQYF.

The V and J genes are TRBV2 and TRBJ1-5, with D maybe TRBD1 (5 bases). Germline values: CDR1 SNHLY, CDR2 FYNNEI. Trimming cost V 3 bases and J 9 bases, with 9 bases left between them. The CDR3 consists of 12 residues. In DNA, the CDR3 is TGTGCCAGCAGTGAGCAGGGTTGGCCCCAGCATTTT. It specifies CASSEQGWPQHF.

This clonotype was seen many times. This sequence joins TRBV7-6 and TRBJ1-1; the D is unclear. Per the germline V gene, CDR1 is SGHVS and CDR2 is FNYEAQ. Trimming took 1 base from V and 1 from J, leaving 7 bases between them. The CDR3 contains 14 residues. The CDR3 sequence: CASSLGRTNTEAFF. Written as DNA, the CDR3 is TGTGCCAGCAGCTTAGGGAGGACGAACACTGAAGCTTTCTTT. The full variable domain, rest sourced from reference TRBV7-6 and TRBJ1-1, is GAGVSQSPRYKVTKRGQDVALRCDPISGHVSLYWYRQALGQGPEFLTYFNYEAQQDKSGLPNDRFSAERPEGSISTLTIQRTEQRDSAMYRCASSLGRTNTEAFFGQGTRLTVV.

The chain uses TRBV10-2 and TRBJ1-2; no firm D call. Germline V gene lookup returns CDR1 WSHSY and CDR2 SAAADI. Trimming stripped 10 bases from V and 1 base from J, with 16 bases between. The CDR3 is made up of 14 amino acids. The CDR3 nucleotides are TGCGCCAACACATCCCTTTCCCTTAACTATGGCTACACCTTC. Protein product: CANTSLSLNYGYTF.

As to this clonotype: Relative to the germline gene, one junction end is altered; a read error may explain this. The chain is built from TRBV9 and TRBJ2-2; weak D call: TRBD2 (5 bases). CDR1 is SGDLS and CDR2 is YYNGEE in the germline V gene. The CDR3 runs to 11 residues. CDR3 loop: CASSPSGEPFF. CDR3 coding DNA: TGTGCCAGCTCACCATCCGGGGAGCCGTTTTTT.

V and J are TRBV7-9 and TRBJ1-2; a weak D match, TRBD1 (5 bases). The germline gives CDR1 SEHNR, CDR2 FQNEAQ (reference sequence). The CDR3 sequence is 13 residues long. Trimming cost V 5 bases and J 3 bases, with 10 bases left between them. CDR3 residues: CASSKGTDYGYTF. The CDR3 DNA reads as TGTGCCAGCAGCAAAGGGACGGACTATGGCTACACCTTC.

This clonotype was recorded at least ten times. This rearrangement joins TRBV6-2 or TRBV6-3 to TRBJ1-2; maybe TRBD1 (5 bases). This CDR3 has 18 residues. CDR1 and CDR2 (germline): MNHEY, SVGEGT. V was clipped by 0 bases and J by 4 bases, with 21 bases between them. This chain's CDR3 is CASSYSIGSGIGVYGYTF. In nucleotides, the CDR3 is TGTGCCAGCAGTTACTCCATCGGTTCAGGGATTGGGGTCTATGGCTACACCTTC.

This clonotype was counted many times. The chain joins TRBV5-6 to TRBJ2-3; D may match TRBD1 or TRBD2 (5 bases each). CDR1 is SGHDT and CDR2 is YYEEEE in the germline V gene. This CDR3 is built from 14 residues. Trimming left V 0 bases short and J 6 bases short, with 11 bases between. CDR3 sequence (DNA): TGTGCCAGCAGCTTGGCCGGGGCCATGGATACGCAGTATTTT. Protein product: CASSLAGAMDTQYF.

The CDR3 reads CATKAGGRYNEQFF. The CDR3 DNA follows: TGTGCCACCAAGGCGGGGGGCCGGTACAATGAGCAGTTCTTC. The genes are TRBV15 and TRBJ2-1; TRBD2 agrees at 8 bases. This CDR3 spans 14 amino acids. Germline V gives CDR1 LNHNV, CDR2 YYDKDF (reference sequence). With 7 bases clipped from V and 4 bases from J, the junction kept 6 bases outside the gene matches.

The table lists this clonotype with many counts. The junction does not match germline at one end; this may be a read error. The chain combines TRBV20-1 with TRBJ1-3, with D possibly TRBD1 on 6 matching bases. The CDR3 length is 17 residues. Germline CDR1 DFQATT, CDR2 SNEGSKA (reference sequence). CDR3 region: CSARGGGGFISGNTIYF. Written as DNA, the CDR3 is TGCAGTGCCAGAGGGGGTGGAGGGTTTATCTCTGGAAACACCATATATTTT.

The gene calls are TRBV5-8 and TRBJ2-7, with D uncertain. V shed 3 bases and J shed 3 bases, with 10 bases lying between them. CDR1 is SGHTS and CDR2 is YDEGEE in the germline V gene. The CDR3 sequence is 13 residues long. CDR3 bases: TGTGCCAGCAGCTGGAATGGGGTCTACGAGCAGTACTTC. Translated: CASSWNGVYEQYF.

The sample holds many counts of this clonotype. The chain employs TRBV6-5 and TRBJ2-1; D unresolved. CDR3 length equals 11 residues. Trimming shortened V by 2 bases and J by 13 bases, and 9 bases separated the two germline ends. Germline loops: CDR1 MNHEY, CDR2 SVGAGI. The CDR3 region is CASSYPPSQFF. CDR3 nucleotides: TGTGCCAGCAGTTACCCGCCCTCTCAGTTCTTC.

This clonotype was picked up many times. The chain links TRBV7-3 to TRBJ1-6, with D maybe TRBD1 (6 bases). The germline gives CDR1 SGHTA, CDR2 FQGTGA. This CDR3 contains 14 residues. V was clipped by 5 bases and J by 5 bases, with 10 bases between them. The CDR3 nucleotides are TGTGCCAGCAGCACTACAGGGAATAATTCACCCCTCCACTTT. It translates to CASSTTGNNSPLHF.

The rearrangement uses TRBV4-2 and TRBJ1-4; perhaps TRBD1 as D (5 bases). The germline V and J ends were trimmed by 1 base and 11 bases, with 14 bases remaining between them. CDR1 is LGHNA, CDR2 YNFKEQ, per germline. The CDR3 is 14 amino acids. DNA for the CDR3: TGTGCCAGCAGCCAAGCCGGAGGGGACGAGAAACTGTTTTTT. Residues: CASSQAGGDEKLFF.